This T cell receptor (beta chain) was sequenced in a study of identical twins. Germline V gene lookup returns CDR1 SQVTM and CDR2 ANQGSEA. V lost 4 bases and J 5 bases, leaving 17 bases between the germline ends. The length of the CDR3 is 14 residues. Each cDNA held unique molecular identifiers, and template switching gave it a universal primer site. TCRdb processed the 5' RACE reads anew with MiXCR; each CDR3 protein has one entry. The sample carries 260,000 or so distinct CDR3 sequences, 6.5% to 9% recorded once. Note on this clonotype: What it binds is not known.

Study-wide findings and caveats: Recombination models fit unrelated individuals' TCR alpha sharing but underestimated twins'. Out-of-frame alpha sequences shared between twins exhibited an excess of low generation probability.

This same sample was also taken into another study, of yellow fever vaccine responses in identical twins.

Sequenced material: CD8+ T cells sorted from blood. The TCR was taken from a woman aged 18-29 years in good health. The V call is TRBV29-1, the J call TRBJ2-5; D possibly corresponds to TRBD2 (6 bases). The CDR3 loop is CSVVTEASEETQYF. CDR3 sequence (DNA): TGCAGCGTTGTGACTGAGGCTAGCGAGGAGACCCAGTACTTC.